Following are 17 T cell receptor beta chains from one sample sequenced in a study of cytomegalovirus exposure and HLA in healthy donors. The repertoire was sequenced with immunoSEQ multiplex PCR; TCRdb's copy has only in-frame clones and lacks some. The sample includes about 110,000 clones, around 89% of them seen just once. Sequencing input: PBMCs. These receptors were obtained from a woman aged 25 to 39 in good health and CMV-seropositive.

The V and J genes are TRBV30 and TRBJ2-7, with 7 bases lining up with TRBD1. V shed 5 bases and J 8 bases; nucleotides not matched to a gene: 12. CDR1 is GTSNPN, CDR2 SVGIG, per germline (reference sequence). The CDR3 is 13 amino acids. Here the CDR3 reads CAWANPPGGKQYF. In nucleotides, the CDR3 is TGTGCCTGGGCCAATCCCCCAGGGGGAAAGCAGTACTTC.

A single count supports this clone. The rearrangement uses TRBV5-6 and TRBJ2-1; 9 positions agree with TRBD2. This CDR3 is built from 12 residues. V lost 6 bases, J lost 7 bases, and 2 bases stayed unmatched. Germline CDR1 is SGHDT and CDR2 is YYEEEE. The CDR3 loop is CASTSGDNEQFF. CDR3 nucleotides: TGTGCCAGCACTAGCGGGGATAATGAGCAGTTCTTC.

V is TRBV11-2 and J is TRBJ1-4, with D maybe TRBD1 (6 bases). Germline lookup yields CDR1 SGHAT and CDR2 FQNNGV. This CDR3 is built from 16 residues. With 5 bases removed from V and 5 bases from J, the gap between germline ends came to 18 bases. CDR3 coding DNA: TGTGCCAGCAGCCATTATGCCGGACAGCTCAATGAAAAACTGTTTTTT. Its translation: CASSHYAGQLNEKLFF.

The chain is built from TRBV4-2 and TRBJ1-6; no definite D call. The V and J ends lost 0 bases and 0 bases respectively, with 12 bases between them. CDR3 length: 18 residues. From germline, CDR1 is LGHNA and CDR2 YNFKEQ. CDR3 loop: CASSQDASESSYNSPLHF. The CDR3 DNA sequence: TGTGCCAGCAGCCAAGATGCCAGCGAGAGCTCCTATAATTCACCCCTCCACTTT.

On this clone: Other DNA sequences in the sample encode the same CDR3. This rearrangement joins TRBV20-1 to TRBJ2-2; 8 bases are shared with TRBD2. The CDR3 is 11 residues long. The ends lost 6 bases at V and 7 bases at J; junction bases unmatched: 1. CDR1 and CDR2 from the germline V gene are DFQATT and SNEGSKA (reference sequence). CDR3 residues: CSATSGGELFF. CDR3 in DNA: TGCAGTGCCACTAGCGGCGGGGAGCTGTTTTTT.

CDR3 nucleotide sequence: TGCGCCAGCAGTTCAGATTTTGTCTACAATGAGCAGTTCTTC. Residues: CASSSDFVYNEQFF. This chain uses TRBV5-1 with TRBJ2-1; D gene ambiguous. Between the trimmed V and J ends, which lost 5 bases and 3 bases, there was a span of 12 bases. Germline values: CDR1 SGHRS, CDR2 YFSETQ. The length of the CDR3 is 14 residues.

The V call is TRBV2, the J call TRBJ2-1, with 8 bases aligning to TRBD2. Germline values: CDR1 SNHLY, CDR2 FYNNEI. The CDR3 is 13 residues long. V shed 9 bases and J 4 bases; nucleotides not matched to a gene: 5. The CDR3 sequence: CARERERYNEQFF. In DNA form, the CDR3 reads TGTGCCAGAGAGCGGGAGCGGTACAATGAGCAGTTCTTC.

The genes are TRBV2 and TRBJ1-1; weak D call: TRBD1 (5 bases). From germline, CDR1 is SNHLY and CDR2 FYNNEI. This CDR3 is 11 amino acids long. V was cut by 11 bases and J by 5 bases, with 12 bases left in between. The CDR3 coding sequence is TGTGCCGGTCAGGGATTTACTGAAGCTTTCTTT. This codes for CAGQGFTEAFF. Together with reference TRBV2 and TRBJ1-1, the CDR3 gives the full variable domain: EPEVTQTPSHQVTQMGQEVILRCVPISNHLYFYWYRQILGQKVEFLVSFYNNEISEKSEIFDDQFSVERPDGSNFTLKIRSTKLEDSAMYFCAGQGFTEAFFGQGTRLTVV.

The genes are TRBV21-1 and TRBJ1-1. TRBV21-1 is shown as a pseudogene. The CDR3 length is 18 residues. CDR3 DNA: TGTGCCAGCAGCCCTAGCGGGACAGGAGGATACATGAACACTGAAGCTTTCTTT. It yields the protein CASSPSGTGGYMNTEAFF.

This rearrangement joins TRBV15 to TRBJ1-5, with D unresolved. The CDR3 length is 15 residues. Germline-derived CDR1 and CDR2 are LNHNV and YYDKDF (reference sequence). The V end lost 1 base, the J end lost 5 bases, and 12 bases lay between the germline ends. The CDR3 nucleotides read TGTGCCACCAGCAGAGTTGGAGGAACGGATCAGCCCCAGCATTTT. Its protein is CATSRVGGTDQPQHF.

The chain joins TRBV19 to TRBJ1-1; possible D gene TRBD1, 5 bases. CDR3 length equals 12 residues. Germline values: CDR1 LNHDA, CDR2 SQIVND (reference sequence). V lost 7 bases to trimming and J lost 5 bases, with 11 bases between them. As DNA, the CDR3 is TGTGCCAGTACGGGGGTTTGGACTGAAGCTTTCTTT. Amino acid sequence: CASTGVWTEAFF.

This clone has only one observation. V gene TRBV9 combines with J gene TRBJ2-1; 11 bases are a match to TRBD1. This CDR3 contains 15 residues. Germline lookup yields CDR1 SGDLS and CDR2 YYNGEE. J was trimmed by 7 bases and V by 4 bases; bases with no gene match: 7. For the CDR3, the DNA is TGTGCCAGCAGCAGACCGGGACAGGGGGGGAATGAGCAGTTCTTC. Translating gives CASSRPGQGGNEQFF. Full variable domain (remainder filled in from reference TRBV9 and TRBJ2-1): DSGVTQTPKHLITATGQRVTLRCSPRSGDLSVYWYQQSLDQGLQFLIQYYNGEERAKGNILERFSAQQFPDLHSELNLSSLELGDSALYFCASSRPGQGGNEQFFGPGTRLTVL.

V usage is TRBV18 and J usage is TRBJ2-5; 7 bases are shared with TRBD1. The CDR3 runs to 14 residues. The J segment lost 7 bases and the V segment lost 7 bases, leaving 12 bases of the junction unmatched. Per the germline V gene, CDR1 is KGHSH and CDR2 is LQKENI. The CDR3 nucleotides read TGTGCCAGCTTCGCCTCACAGGGGCTAAGGACCCAGTACTTC. Amino acid sequence: CASFASQGLRTQYF.

This chain connects TRBV28 to TRBJ2-7; perhaps TRBD2 as D (6 bases). With 4 bases removed from V and 7 bases from J, the gap between germline ends came to 17 bases. Germline CDR1 and CDR2: MDHEN and SYDVKM. The CDR3 runs 14 residues. In DNA form, the CDR3 reads TGTGCCAGCAGTTCCCTCCGGGAGACAGAGGAGCAGTACTTC. Its protein product is CASSSLRETEEQYF.

V gene TRBV29-1 combines with J gene TRBJ2-1, with TRBD2 matching over 8 bases. This CDR3 comprises 17 residues. Germline V lookup: CDR1 SQVTM, CDR2 ANQGSEA. Germline trimming cut 5 bases from V and 0 bases from J; bases unmatched to any gene: 12. The CDR3 here is CSVFGPTSGPSYNEQFF. The CDR3 nucleotides are TGCAGCGTTTTTGGCCCCACTAGCGGCCCCTCCTACAATGAGCAGTTCTTC.

Written as DNA, the CDR3 is TGCGCCAGCCGAGGGACTAGCCTCATGAATGAGCAGTTCTTC. Its protein product is CASRGTSLMNEQFF. This chain uses TRBV5-1 with TRBJ2-1; 9 bases agree with TRBD2. The CDR3 is 14 amino acids. Trimming removed 7 bases from V and 7 bases from J; junction bases left unmatched: 9. The germline gives CDR1 SGHRS, CDR2 YFSETQ.

V usage is TRBV4-1 and J usage is TRBJ1-5, with 7 bases aligning to TRBD1. Germline loops: CDR1 MGHRA, CDR2 YSYEKL. The CDR3 is 17 amino acids. Trimming cost V 3 bases and J 2 bases; bases outside gene matches: 10. The CDR3 region is CASSHDLGGWGNQPQHF. In DNA form, the CDR3 reads TGCGCCAGCAGCCATGATCTAGGGGGCTGGGGCAATCAGCCCCAGCATTTT.